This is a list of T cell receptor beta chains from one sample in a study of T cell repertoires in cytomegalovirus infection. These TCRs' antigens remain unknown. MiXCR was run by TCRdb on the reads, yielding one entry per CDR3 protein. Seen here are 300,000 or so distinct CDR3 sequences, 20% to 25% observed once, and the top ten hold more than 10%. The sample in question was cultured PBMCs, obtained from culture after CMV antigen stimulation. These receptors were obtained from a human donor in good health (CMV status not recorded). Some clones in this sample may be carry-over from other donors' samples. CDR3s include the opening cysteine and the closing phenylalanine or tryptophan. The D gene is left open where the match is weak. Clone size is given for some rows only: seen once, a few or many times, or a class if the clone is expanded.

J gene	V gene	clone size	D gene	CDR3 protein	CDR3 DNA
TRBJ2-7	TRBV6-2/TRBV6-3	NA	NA	CASSYPEGGPGYEQYF	TGTGCCAGCAGTTACCCGGAGGGGGGTCCAGGCTACGAGCAGTACTTC
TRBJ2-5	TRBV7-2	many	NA	CASSRSKQGQETQYF	TGTGCCAGCAGCCGTTCAAAACAGGGTCAAGAGACCCAGTACTTC
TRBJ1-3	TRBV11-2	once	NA	CASSLGGRDSGNTIYF	TGTGCCAGCAGCTTAGGGGGCCGGGACTCTGGAAACACCATATATTTT
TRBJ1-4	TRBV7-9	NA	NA	CASSTRTVQGEKLFF	TGTGCCAGCAGCACTCGGACAGTTCAGGGTGAAAAACTGTTTTTT
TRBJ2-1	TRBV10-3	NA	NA	CAIRGHTTVNNEQFF	TGTGCCATCAGGGGACACACGACAGTCAACAATGAGCAGTTCTTC
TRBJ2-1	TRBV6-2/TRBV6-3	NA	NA	CASSYSLGLGYNEQFF	TGTGCCAGCAGTTACTCTCTTGGCCTGGGCTACAATGAGCAGTTCTTC
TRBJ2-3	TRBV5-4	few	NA	CASSLPPGSGKATDTQYF	TGTGCCAGCAGCTTGCCCCCCGGGAGTGGAAAGGCCACAGATACGCAGTATTTT
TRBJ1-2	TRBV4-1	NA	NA	CASSQAPVTDKYGYTF	TGCGCCAGCAGCCAAGCACCAGTGACAGATAAATATGGCTACACCTTC
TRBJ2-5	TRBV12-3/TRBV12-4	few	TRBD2	CASSLYPPTSGREETQYF	TGTGCCAGCAGTTTATACCCCCCAACTAGCGGGAGGGAAGAGACCCAGTACTTC
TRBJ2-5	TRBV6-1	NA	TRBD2	CASTMGGYQETQYF	TGTGCCAGTACTATGGGGGGGTACCAAGAGACCCAGTACTTC
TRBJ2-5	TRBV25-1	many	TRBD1	CASRTGNVKTQYF	TGTGCCAGCAGGACAGGGAATGTGAAGACCCAGTACTTC
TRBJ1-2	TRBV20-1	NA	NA	CSARDSDGAYGYTF	TGCAGTGCTAGAGATTCGGACGGGGCCTATGGCTACACCTTC
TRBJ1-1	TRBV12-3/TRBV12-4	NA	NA	CASSLPGGAEAFF	TGTGCCAGCAGTCTGCCGGGGGGGGCTGAAGCTTTCTTT
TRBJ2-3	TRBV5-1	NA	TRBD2	CASSLTRASGGTDTQYF	TGCGCCAGCAGCTTGACGAGGGCATCGGGGGGGACAGATACGCAGTATTTT